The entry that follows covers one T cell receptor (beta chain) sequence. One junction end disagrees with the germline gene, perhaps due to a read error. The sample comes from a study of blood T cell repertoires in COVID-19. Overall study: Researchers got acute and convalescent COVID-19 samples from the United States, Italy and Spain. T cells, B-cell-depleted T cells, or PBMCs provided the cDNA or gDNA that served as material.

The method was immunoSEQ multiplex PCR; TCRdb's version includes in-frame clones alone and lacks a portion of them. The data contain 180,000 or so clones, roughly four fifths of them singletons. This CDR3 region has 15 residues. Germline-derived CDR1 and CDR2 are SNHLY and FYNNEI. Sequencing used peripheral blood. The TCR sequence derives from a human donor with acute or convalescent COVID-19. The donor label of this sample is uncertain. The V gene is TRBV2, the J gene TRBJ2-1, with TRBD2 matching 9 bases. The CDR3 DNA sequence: TGTGCCAGCACTGAAGGGCGGGAGGGTTACAATGAGCAGTTCTTC. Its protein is CASTEGREGYNEQFF.